Below are 4 T cell receptor beta chains sequenced from a single sample in a study of blood T cell repertoires in COVID-19. Assay: immunoSEQ multiplex PCR; the TCRdb copy retains only in-frame clones and omits some. The sample lists a few hundred thousand clones, more than 70% occurring once. The specimen sequenced was peripheral blood. The receptors originated from a man aged 35 to 55 with acute or convalescent COVID-19.

The gene calls are TRBV18 and TRBJ2-7, with TRBD1 identical over 7 bases. V dropped 5 bases and J dropped 11; count of bases not matched to a gene: 18. The CDR3 contains 15 residues. The germline gives CDR1 KGHSH, CDR2 LQKENI. CDR3 amino acids: CASSLQLGTVPKEYF. The CDR3 coding sequence is TGTGCCAGCTCATTACAGCTAGGGACAGTCCCTAAGGAGTACTTC. Supplemented by reference TRBV18 and TRBJ2-7, the full variable domain reads NAGVMQNPRHLVRRRGQEARLRCSPMKGHSHVYWYRQLPEEGLKFMVYLQKENIIDESGMPKERFSAEFPKEGPSILRIQQVVRGDSAAYFCASSLQLGTVPKEYFGPGTRLTVT.

The chain employs TRBV30 and TRBJ1-6; no reliable D call. The CDR3 extends over 13 amino acids. V was cut by 2 bases and J by 13 bases, with 15 bases left in between. Germline CDR1 reads GTSNPN; CDR2 reads SVGIG (reference sequence). CDR3 sequence reads: CAWSTTSNSPLHF. In nucleotides, the CDR3 is TGTGCCTGGAGTACGACATCTAACTCTCCCCTCCACTTT.

On this clone: Other nucleotide sequences in the sample specify the same CDR3. The chain uses TRBV13 and TRBJ2-7; D perhaps matches TRBD1 (5 bases). The germline V gene has CDR1 PRHDT and CDR2 FYEKMQ (reference sequence). The length of the CDR3 is 13 residues. V lost 0 bases and J lost 4, with 7 bases in between. CDR3 in DNA: TGTGCCAGCAGCTTAGGTCCAGGGTACGAGCAGTACTTC. Translated: CASSLGPGYEQYF.

V is TRBV15 and J is TRBJ1-5; D is perhaps TRBD1 (5 bases). This CDR3 region has 17 residues. V was shortened by 1 base and J by 0 bases, with 13 bases between the two germline ends. Per the germline V gene, CDR1 is LNHNV and CDR2 is YYDKDF (reference sequence). CDR3 region: CATSRGRGGISNQPQHF. The CDR3 DNA reads as TGTGCCACCAGCAGAGGGAGGGGTGGGATTAGCAATCAGCCCCAGCATTTT.